The 15 T cell receptor beta chains given below trace back to one sample, sequenced in a study of response to subunit inactivated influenza vaccine. Using its own MiXCR run on the RT-PCR reads, TCRdb lists one record per CDR3 protein. The data contain about 780,000 distinct CDR3 sequences, approximately 17% of them singletons. Sequencing used PBMCs from blood, obtained 4 to 6 days after vaccination. These TCRs come from a man aged 45 to 65 who received an inactivated influenza vaccine.

This clonotype was detected ten times or more. CDR3 nucleotides: TGTGCCAGCAGCCTCCTAAGCGAGCAGTTCTTC. This sequence encodes CASSLLSEQFF. This rearrangement joins TRBV3-1 to TRBJ2-1; D unclear. V shed 4 bases and J shed 10 bases, with 8 bases lying between them. Germline V CDR1 and CDR2: LGHDT, YNNKEL (reference sequence). This CDR3 is 11 amino acids long.

This clonotype has a count of ten or more. The chain has TRBV12-3 or TRBV12-4 and TRBJ2-1; D may be TRBD2 (5 bases). Trimming stripped 3 bases from V and 6 bases from J, with 12 bases between. The CDR3 sequence is 14 residues long. The CDR3 is CASSFEGISNEQFF. Written as DNA, the CDR3 is TGTGCCAGCAGTTTCGAGGGTATCTCCAATGAGCAGTTCTTC.

As concerns this clonotype: A much larger clone lies a single base off, so this may be a read error. The CDR3 bases are TGTGTCAGCAGCTTATTCGGCAACACCGGGGAGCTGTTTTTT. Translation gives CVSSLFGNTGELFF. The rearrangement uses TRBV7-2 and TRBJ2-2; no clear D. The length of the CDR3 is 14 residues. The V gene's germline CDR1 is SGHTA and CDR2 FQGNSA.

The chain has TRBV12-3 or TRBV12-4 and TRBJ2-1, with 10 bases matching TRBD2. V was pared by 10 bases and J by 3 bases, with 12 bases of the junction left unmatched. This CDR3 has 16 residues. CDR3 bases: TGTGCCACCTCGGGACTAGCGTGGGGCCGCTACAATGAGCAGTTCTTC. Its protein product is CATSGLAWGRYNEQFF.

The chain is built from TRBV7-9 and TRBJ1-2; TRBD1 matches 9 bases. The V and J ends lost 7 bases and 5 bases, in that order; junction bases with no gene match: 8. The CDR3 spans 14 residues. Germline values: CDR1 SEHNR, CDR2 FQNEAQ (reference sequence). As DNA, the CDR3 is TGTGCCAGCACCTTCGGACAGGGGACTTATGGCTACACCTTC. Translating it yields CASTFGQGTYGYTF.

The chain uses TRBV6-2 or TRBV6-3 and TRBJ1-1; D not resolved. V was pared by 0 bases and J by 3 bases, with 8 bases between. The CDR3 extends over 14 amino acids. The germline gives CDR1 MNHEY, CDR2 SVGEGT. The CDR3 DNA follows: TGTGCCAGCAGTTACTCGAGTCCAGACACTGAAGCTTTCTTT. Translated, it gives CASSYSSPDTEAFF.

V is TRBV6-5 and J is TRBJ2-2, with D possibly being TRBD2 (6 bases). There are 15 residues in the CDR3. The V gene lost 2 bases and the J gene lost 6 bases, with 13 bases spanning the gap. The V gene's germline CDR1 is MNHEY and CDR2 SVGAGI. The CDR3 protein is CASSYPGGTPGELFF. The CDR3 nucleotides read TGTGCCAGCAGTTACCCAGGAGGGACTCCCGGGGAGCTGTTTTTT.

The chain has TRBV5-6 and TRBJ2-1, with 12 nucleotides matching TRBD2. The CDR3 has 16 residues. The J segment lost 4 bases and the V segment lost 4 bases, leaving 6 bases of the junction unmatched. CDR1 SGHDT and CDR2 YYEEEE come from the germline V gene. The CDR3 protein is CASSGGTSGFYNEQFF. DNA of the CDR3: TGTGCCAGCAGCGGGGGGACTAGCGGGTTTTACAATGAGCAGTTCTTC.

CDR3 coding DNA: TGTGCCAGCAGCTCCGGGACAGGGAACCTCTATGGCTACACCTTC. Amino acids: CASSSGTGNLYGYTF. This chain uses TRBV7-6 with TRBJ1-2; 9 bases agree with TRBD1. Germline loops: CDR1 SGHVS, CDR2 FNYEAQ. The CDR3 consists of 15 residues. Trimming took 4 bases from V and 4 from J; bases not matched to a gene: 7.

The sample holds a few counts of this clonotype. This chain uses TRBV29-1 with TRBJ2-3; unclear D gene. There are 13 residues in the CDR3. The germline CDR1 and CDR2 sequences are SQVTM and ANQGSEA. V was shortened by 7 bases and J by 7 bases, with 18 bases between the two germline ends. CDR3 DNA: TGCAGCGCGTCTCCACGCCCAACAAATACGCAGTATTTT. It encodes CSASPRPTNTQYF.

This clonotype was detected only a few times. Compared with germline, one end of the junction differs, possibly owing to a read error. The chain is built from TRBV10-3 and TRBJ2-5; D might be TRBD2 (7 bases). The CDR3 extends over 15 amino acids. CDR1 is ENHRY, CDR2 SYGVKD, per germline. Here the CDR3 reads CATRSGGFTRETQYF. CDR3 nucleotide sequence: TGCGCGACACGTTCGGGGGGCTTTACTCGGGAGACCCAGTACTTC.

This clonotype was seen at least ten times. The chain uses TRBV5-1 and TRBJ2-1; possibly TRBD2 for D (5 bases). V lost 6 bases, J lost 0 bases, and 13 bases lay in between. Germline V lookup: CDR1 SGHRS, CDR2 YFSETQ. The CDR3 runs 15 residues. CDR3 nucleotide sequence: TGCGCCAGCAATCGAGGGTCCATCTCCTACAATGAGCAGTTCTTC. This translates into CASNRGSISYNEQFF. Filled out from reference TRBV5-1 and TRBJ2-1, the complete variable domain reads KAGVTQTPRYLIKTRGQQVTLSCSPISGHRSVSWYQQTPGQGLQFLFEYFSETQRNKGNFPGRFSGRQFSNSRSEMNVSTLELGDSALYLCASNRGSISYNEQFFGPGTRLTVL.

This clonotype was counted a few times. The rearrangement links TRBV27 to TRBJ1-2; possibly TRBD1 for D (5 bases). This CDR3 has 13 residues. Germline loops: CDR1 MNHEY, CDR2 SMNVEV (reference sequence). The V end lost 6 bases, the J end lost 0 bases, and 8 bases lay between the germline ends. CDR3 nucleotides: TGTGCCAGCAGATACAGGTCTAACTATGGCTACACCTTC. It yields the protein CASRYRSNYGYTF.

The chain uses TRBV12-3 or TRBV12-4 and TRBJ1-2, with a weak D call TRBD1 (6 bases). Trimming took 6 bases from V and 4 from J, leaving 18 bases between them. The CDR3 is 15 residues long. The CDR3 is CASRTSTGSTYGYTF. For the CDR3, the DNA is TGTGCCAGCAGGACTTCGACAGGATCTACCTATGGCTACACCTTC.

This clonotype was recorded a few times. The chain uses TRBV7-9 and TRBJ2-7; the D is unclear. The CDR3 spans 14 residues. The germline CDR1 and CDR2 sequences are SEHNR and FQNEAQ (reference sequence). V was shortened by 2 bases and J by 2 bases, with 10 bases between the two germline ends. The CDR3 DNA reads TGTGCCAGCAGCTTAAATCACATCCCCTACGAGCAGTACTTC. Encoded protein: CASSLNHIPYEQYF. The full variable domain, in which reference TRBV7-9 and TRBJ2-7 provide the parts outside the CDR3, is DTGVSQNPRHKITKRGQNVTFRCDPISEHNRLYWYRQTLGQGPEFLTYFQNEAQLEKSRLLSDRFSAERPKGSFSTLEIQRTEQGDSAMYLCASSLNHIPYEQYFGPGTRLTVT.